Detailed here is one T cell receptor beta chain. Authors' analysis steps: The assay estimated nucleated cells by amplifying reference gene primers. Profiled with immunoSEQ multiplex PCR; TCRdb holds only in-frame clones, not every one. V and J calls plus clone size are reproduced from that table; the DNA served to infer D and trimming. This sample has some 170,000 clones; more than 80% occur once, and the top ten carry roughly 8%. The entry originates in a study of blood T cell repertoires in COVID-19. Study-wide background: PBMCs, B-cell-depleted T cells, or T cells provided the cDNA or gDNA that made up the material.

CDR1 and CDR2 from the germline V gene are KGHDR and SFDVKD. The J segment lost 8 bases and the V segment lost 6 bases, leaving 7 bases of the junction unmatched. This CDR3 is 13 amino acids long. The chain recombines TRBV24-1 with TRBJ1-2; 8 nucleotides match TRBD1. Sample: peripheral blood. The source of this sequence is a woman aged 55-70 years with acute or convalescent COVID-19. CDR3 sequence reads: CATSLQGAGGYTF. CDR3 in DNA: TGTGCCACCAGTCTCCAGGGGGCAGGAGGCTACACCTTC.